This T cell receptor beta chain is from a study of CD8 T cells in Susac syndrome. Study findings and constraints: Susac-specific public clones numbered fewer than 20 in total CD8+ repertoires (and five in CD8+ TEMRA repertoires). Acknowledgment was made by the study that its TCR sequencing and HLA analysis involved a relatively small number of individuals.

Negative isolation yielded the CD8+ and CD4+ T cells, while FACS enriched the TEMRA cells. The authors reverse transcribed roughly 0.5 to 1 ug RNA with random hexamers. TCRdb independently ran MiXCR on the immunoSEQ multiplex PCR reads; one entry per CDR3 protein. The sample lists about 190,000 distinct CDR3 sequences, 95% seen once, with around 0.16% in the top ten. As concerns this clonotype: Its antigen remains unknown.

This CDR3 has 14 amino acids. CDR1 and CDR2 (germline): SGDLS, YYNGEE. V lost 3 bases and J lost 2; bases outside the gene matches: 4. The TCR originated in a human donor with Susac syndrome. Sequencing used CD8+ T cells from PBMCs. V is TRBV9 and J is TRBJ1-2; 7 bases agree with TRBD1. CDR3 region: CASSAGQENYGYTF. The CDR3 bases are TGTGCCAGCAGCGCAGGACAGGAAAACTATGGCTACACCTTC.